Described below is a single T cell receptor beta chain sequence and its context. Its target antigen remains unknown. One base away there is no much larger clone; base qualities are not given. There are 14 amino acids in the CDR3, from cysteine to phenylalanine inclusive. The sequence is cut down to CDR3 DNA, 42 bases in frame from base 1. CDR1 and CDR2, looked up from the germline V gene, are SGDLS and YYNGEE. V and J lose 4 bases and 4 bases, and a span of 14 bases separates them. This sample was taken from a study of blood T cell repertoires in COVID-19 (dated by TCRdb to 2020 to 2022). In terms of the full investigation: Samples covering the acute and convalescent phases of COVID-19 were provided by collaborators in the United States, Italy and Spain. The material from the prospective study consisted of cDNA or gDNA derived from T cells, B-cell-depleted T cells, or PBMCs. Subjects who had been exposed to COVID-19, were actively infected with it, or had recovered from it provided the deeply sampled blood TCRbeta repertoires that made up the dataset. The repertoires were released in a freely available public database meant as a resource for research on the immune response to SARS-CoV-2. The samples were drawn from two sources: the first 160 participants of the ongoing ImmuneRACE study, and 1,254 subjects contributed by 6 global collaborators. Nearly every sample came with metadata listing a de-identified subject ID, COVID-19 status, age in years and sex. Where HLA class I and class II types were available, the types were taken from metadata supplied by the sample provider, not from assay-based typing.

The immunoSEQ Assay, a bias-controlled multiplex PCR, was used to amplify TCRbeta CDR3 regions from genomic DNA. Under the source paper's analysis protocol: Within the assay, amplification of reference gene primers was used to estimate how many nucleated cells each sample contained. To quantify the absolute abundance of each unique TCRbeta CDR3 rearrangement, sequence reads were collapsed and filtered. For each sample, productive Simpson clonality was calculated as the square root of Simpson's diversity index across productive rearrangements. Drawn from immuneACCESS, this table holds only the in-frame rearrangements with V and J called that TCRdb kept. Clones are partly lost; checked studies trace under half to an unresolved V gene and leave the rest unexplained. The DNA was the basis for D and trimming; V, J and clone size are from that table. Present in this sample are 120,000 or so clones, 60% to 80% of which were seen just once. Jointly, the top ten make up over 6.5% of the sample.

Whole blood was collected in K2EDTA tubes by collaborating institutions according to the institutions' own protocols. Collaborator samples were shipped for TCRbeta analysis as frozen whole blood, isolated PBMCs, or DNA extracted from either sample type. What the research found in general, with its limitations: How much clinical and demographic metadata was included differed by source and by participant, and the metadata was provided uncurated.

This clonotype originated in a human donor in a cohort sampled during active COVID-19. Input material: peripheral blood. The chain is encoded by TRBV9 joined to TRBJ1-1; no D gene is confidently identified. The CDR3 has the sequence CASSFRFGSTEAFF. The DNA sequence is TGTGCCAGCAGCTTCCGGTTCGGGAGCACTGAAGCTTTCTTT.